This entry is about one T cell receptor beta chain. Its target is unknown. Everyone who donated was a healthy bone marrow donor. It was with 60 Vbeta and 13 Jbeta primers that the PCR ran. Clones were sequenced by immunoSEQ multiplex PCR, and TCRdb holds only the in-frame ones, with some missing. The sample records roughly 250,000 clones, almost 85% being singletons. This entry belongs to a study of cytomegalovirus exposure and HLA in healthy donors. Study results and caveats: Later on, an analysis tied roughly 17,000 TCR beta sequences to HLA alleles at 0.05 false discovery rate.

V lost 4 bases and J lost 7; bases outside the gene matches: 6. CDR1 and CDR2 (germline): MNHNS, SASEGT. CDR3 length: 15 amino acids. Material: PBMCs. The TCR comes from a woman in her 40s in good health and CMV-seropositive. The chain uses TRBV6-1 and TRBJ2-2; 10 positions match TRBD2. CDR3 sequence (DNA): TGTGCCAGCAGTGTTGATAGCGGGAGGATCGGGGAGCTGTTTTTT. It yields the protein CASSVDSGRIGELFF.